The clone carrying this T cell receptor beta chain has at least ten counts. Antigen: not known. This CDR3 is built from 14 residues. V was pared by 2 bases and J by 2 bases, with 6 bases between. This sample was taken from a study of T cells in Graves' hyperthyroidism and ophthalmopathy. Study at large: Peripheral blood was secured at the point of initial diagnosis, before any treatment.

Newly diagnosed hyperthyroidism, duration under 2 months, in patients aged 18 to 65. The authors obtained PBMCs from over 8 ml of fresh peripheral blood. Study results and caveats: Stable hyperthyroidism was told apart from ophthalmopathy by a model built on 13 V-J features.

Amplification of TCR beta CDR3 regions used RNA as the template. The HTBI primer set served for first-round RT-PCR of the TCR CDR3. MiXCR was run by TCRdb on the multiplex PCR reads, yielding one entry per CDR3 protein. The repertoire has around 190,000 distinct CDR3 sequences, 15% to 20% of them found once; the top ten carry 25% to 30%. Input material: blood. This sequence was found in a woman in her 50s with Graves' hyperthyroidism. The V and J genes are TRBV12-3 or TRBV12-4 and TRBJ2-2; D is uncertain. The CDR3 sequence: CASSLSLNTGELFF. CDR3 bases: TGTGCCAGCAGTTTAAGCCTAAACACCGGGGAGCTGTTTTTT.